These T cell receptor beta chains were read from a single sample in a study of blood T cells in healthy people across ages. TCRdb used MiXCR to reprocess the 5' RACE reads, holding one entry per CDR3 protein. The table shows around 1.5 million distinct CDR3 sequences, with around 36% occurring only once. Input material: blood. Receptors were obtained from a woman in her 30s in good health. CDR3s include the opening cysteine and the closing phenylalanine or tryptophan. D genes are given only for firm matches. Some rows mark clone size as missing; the rest say once, few, many or name a class of expanded clone.

v_gene: TRBV20-1; abundance: few; j_gene: TRBJ1-5; d_gene: TRBD1; CDR3aa: CAGKDRSLYSNQPQHF; CDR3nt: TGTGCAGGAAAGGACAGGAGCCTCTATAGCAATCAGCCCCAGCATTTT
v_gene: TRBV5-1; abundance: -; j_gene: TRBJ1-4; d_gene: TRBD1; CDR3aa: CASSLKQGPNEKLFF; CDR3nt: TGCGCCAGCAGCTTGAAACAGGGGCCTAATGAAAAACTGTTTTTT
v_gene: TRBV9; abundance: few; j_gene: TRBJ1-2; d_gene: -; CDR3aa: CASSAFNSRGYGYTF; CDR3nt: TGTGCCAGCAGCGCGTTCAATTCCCGGGGCTATGGCTACACCTTC
v_gene: TRBV28; abundance: few; j_gene: TRBJ2-5; d_gene: TRBD1; CDR3aa: CASKGAGGWQETQYF; CDR3nt: TGTGCCAGCAAGGGGGCAGGGGGCTGGCAAGAGACCCAGTACTTC
v_gene: TRBV5-4; abundance: -; j_gene: TRBJ2-5; d_gene: TRBD1; CDR3aa: CASSFLRDREETQYF; CDR3nt: TGTGCCAGCAGTTTTCTCCGGGACAGGGAAGAGACCCAGTACTTC
v_gene: TRBV20-1; abundance: few; j_gene: TRBJ2-7; d_gene: TRBD2; CDR3aa: CSAMAAGNFEQYF; CDR3nt: TGCAGTGCTATGGCAGCGGGGAATTTCGAGCAGTACTTC
v_gene: TRBV9; abundance: -; j_gene: TRBJ2-1; d_gene: -; CDR3aa: CASSVEHWFYNEQFF; CDR3nt: TGTGCCAGCAGCGTAGAGCACTGGTTCTACAATGAGCAGTTCTTC
v_gene: TRBV12-3/TRBV12-4; abundance: -; j_gene: TRBJ1-2; d_gene: -; CDR3aa: CASSGIDLIQQVVGYTF; CDR3nt: TGTGCCAGCAGTGGAATTGATCTGATACAGCAGGTTGTTGGCTACACCTTC
v_gene: TRBV27; abundance: -; j_gene: TRBJ2-3; d_gene: -; CDR3aa: CASSPQPRVTTQYF; CDR3nt: TGTGCCAGCAGTCCCCAACCCAGGGTTACAACGCAGTATTTT
v_gene: TRBV7-3; abundance: few; j_gene: TRBJ2-5; d_gene: -; CDR3aa: CASSLRGPDTQETQYF; CDR3nt: TGTGCCAGCAGCTTAAGGGGCCCGGACACTCAAGAGACCCAGTACTTC
v_gene: TRBV20-1; abundance: -; j_gene: TRBJ1-4; d_gene: -; CDR3aa: CSARVIREKLFF; CDR3nt: TGCAGTGCTAGAGTCATTCGGGAAAAACTGTTTTTT
v_gene: TRBV12-3/TRBV12-4; abundance: -; j_gene: TRBJ1-5; d_gene: -; CDR3aa: CASSCNRDQPQHF; CDR3nt: TGTGCCAGCAGTTGTAACAGGGACCAGCCCCAGCATTTT
v_gene: TRBV4-1; abundance: -; j_gene: TRBJ2-1; d_gene: -; CDR3aa: CASSQGVGPYNEQFF; CDR3nt: TGCGCCAGCAGCCAAGGGGTCGGCCCCTACAATGAGCAGTTCTTC
v_gene: TRBV29-1; abundance: -; j_gene: TRBJ2-2; d_gene: -; CDR3aa: CSVELVAPNTGELFF; CDR3nt: TGCAGCGTTGAACTAGTAGCGCCTAACACCGGGGAGCTGTTTTTT
v_gene: TRBV6-5; abundance: few; j_gene: TRBJ1-1; d_gene: -; CDR3aa: CASSHGPPGAFF; CDR3nt: TGTGCCAGCAGTCACGGACCGCCTGGGGCTTTCTTT
v_gene: TRBV6-1; abundance: -; j_gene: TRBJ1-2; d_gene: -; CDR3aa: CASSEAHYGYTF; CDR3nt: TGTGCCAGCAGTGAAGCGCACTATGGCTACACCTTC
v_gene: TRBV5-5; abundance: -; j_gene: TRBJ2-3; d_gene: -; CDR3aa: CASSIGQSSADTQYF; CDR3nt: TGTGCCAGCAGCATAGGACAGTCAAGTGCAGATACGCAGTATTTT
v_gene: TRBV7-9; abundance: -; j_gene: TRBJ2-1; d_gene: -; CDR3aa: CASSLLVGKGYNEQFF; CDR3nt: TGTGCCAGCAGCTTATTGGTCGGGAAAGGTTACAATGAGCAGTTCTTC
v_gene: TRBV20-1; abundance: few; j_gene: TRBJ2-3; d_gene: TRBD2; CDR3aa: CSARVLQRGAGTDTQYF; CDR3nt: TGCAGTGCTAGAGTCCTCCAGCGGGGGGCTGGCACAGATACGCAGTATTTT
v_gene: TRBV6-6; abundance: few; j_gene: TRBJ2-1; d_gene: -; CDR3aa: CASSNTPTGSLGNEQFF; CDR3nt: TGTGCCAGCAGCAATACCCCCACAGGGAGTCTCGGCAATGAGCAGTTCTTC
v_gene: TRBV7-9; abundance: -; j_gene: TRBJ2-1; d_gene: -; CDR3aa: CAGSLTGNEQFF; CDR3nt: TGTGCCGGCAGCTTAACGGGCAATGAGCAGTTCTTC
v_gene: TRBV20-1; abundance: -; j_gene: TRBJ2-7; d_gene: TRBD1; CDR3aa: CSARDDRQGAPYEQYF; CDR3nt: TGCAGTGCTAGAGATGATCGACAGGGGGCTCCCTACGAGCAGTACTTC
v_gene: TRBV29-1; abundance: many; j_gene: TRBJ2-1; d_gene: -; CDR3aa: CSSGGGEQFF; CDR3nt: TGCAGCTCTGGAGGCGGTGAGCAGTTCTTC
v_gene: TRBV3-1; abundance: -; j_gene: TRBJ1-2; d_gene: -; CDR3aa: CASSQADSYGYTF; CDR3nt: TGTGCCAGCAGCCAAGCCGACAGCTATGGCTACACCTTC
v_gene: TRBV4-1; abundance: -; j_gene: TRBJ2-1; d_gene: -; CDR3aa: CASSQDIVGNEQFF; CDR3nt: TGCGCCAGCAGCCAAGATATCGTCGGTAATGAGCAGTTCTTC
v_gene: TRBV5-6; abundance: -; j_gene: TRBJ2-2; d_gene: -; CDR3aa: CASSRDHRELFF; CDR3nt: TGTGCCAGCAGCCGGGACCATAGGGAGCTGTTTTTT
v_gene: TRBV9; abundance: -; j_gene: TRBJ2-7; d_gene: -; CDR3aa: CASSVTSPGEQYF; CDR3nt: TGTGCCAGCAGCGTTACTTCCCCGGGTGAGCAGTACTTC
v_gene: TRBV28; abundance: -; j_gene: TRBJ2-7; d_gene: TRBD1; CDR3aa: CASSVPGGVRYEQYF; CDR3nt: TGTGCCAGCAGTGTTCCAGGGGGAGTCCGCTACGAGCAGTACTTC
v_gene: TRBV4-1; abundance: -; j_gene: TRBJ1-2; d_gene: TRBD1; CDR3aa: CASSVPGQGGGYTF; CDR3nt: TGCGCCAGCAGCGTACCGGGACAGGGGGGTGGCTACACCTTC
v_gene: TRBV10-2; abundance: -; j_gene: TRBJ2-7; d_gene: TRBD2; CDR3aa: CASSEGSGSIAGYEQYF; CDR3nt: TGCGCCAGCAGTGAGGGTAGCGGGAGTATAGCCGGATACGAGCAGTACTTC
v_gene: TRBV4-2; abundance: -; j_gene: TRBJ2-3; d_gene: TRBD2; CDR3aa: CASSQDLTGLGVADTQYF; CDR3nt: TGTGCCAGCAGCCAAGATTTAACCGGACTAGGAGTGGCAGATACGCAGTATTTT
v_gene: TRBV11-2; abundance: -; j_gene: TRBJ1-1; d_gene: TRBD1; CDR3aa: CASSLWTGEAFF; CDR3nt: TGTGCCAGCAGCTTGTGGACAGGAGAAGCTTTCTTT
v_gene: TRBV24-1; abundance: -; j_gene: TRBJ1-4; d_gene: -; CDR3aa: CATNRFTNEKLFF; CDR3nt: TGTGCCACCAACCGGTTTACTAATGAAAAACTGTTTTTT
v_gene: TRBV11-2; abundance: few; j_gene: TRBJ2-6; d_gene: -; CDR3aa: CASSLDRTPGANVLTF; CDR3nt: TGTGCCAGCAGCTTAGATCGAACCCCCGGGGCCAACGTCCTGACTTTC
v_gene: TRBV28; abundance: few; j_gene: TRBJ2-7; d_gene: -; CDR3aa: CASSEGGSGEQYF; CDR3nt: TGTGCCAGCAGTGAGGGCGGGTCGGGGGAGCAGTACTTC
v_gene: TRBV7-2; abundance: -; j_gene: TRBJ2-5; d_gene: TRBD2; CDR3aa: CASSRTRVQETQDF; CDR3nt: TGTGCCAGCAGCCGGACTAGAGTCCAAGAGACCCAGGACTTC
v_gene: TRBV20-1; abundance: -; j_gene: TRBJ2-3; d_gene: -; CDR3aa: CSARLQSGSTDTQYF; CDR3nt: TGCAGTGCTAGATTACAAAGCGGGTCCACAGATACGCAGTATTTT
v_gene: TRBV20-1; abundance: -; j_gene: TRBJ1-2; d_gene: -; CDR3aa: CSAGGKGQNYGYTF; CDR3nt: TGCAGTGCTGGGGGGAAGGGACAAAACTATGGCTACACCTTC
v_gene: TRBV5-1; abundance: -; j_gene: TRBJ2-5; d_gene: -; CDR3aa: CASSLEATLPETQYF; CDR3nt: TGCGCCAGCAGCTTGGAGGCTACCCTCCCAGAGACCCAGTACTTC
v_gene: TRBV21-1; abundance: few; j_gene: TRBJ2-6; d_gene: -; CDR3aa: CASSPFCSGANVLTF; CDR3nt: TGTGCCAGCAGCCCCTTTTGTTCTGGGGCCAACGTCCTGACTTTC
v_gene: TRBV12-3/TRBV12-4; abundance: -; j_gene: TRBJ1-2; d_gene: -; CDR3aa: CASGAGGSYGYTF; CDR3nt: TGTGCCAGCGGGGCCGGGGGATCGTATGGCTACACCTTC
v_gene: TRBV6-5; abundance: -; j_gene: TRBJ1-2; d_gene: TRBD1; CDR3aa: CASHTGQGGGYTF; CDR3nt: TGTGCCAGCCATACGGGACAGGGTGGAGGCTACACCTTC
v_gene: TRBV7-8; abundance: few; j_gene: TRBJ2-1; d_gene: -; CDR3aa: CASSSTTTGWNRNEQFF; CDR3nt: TGTGCCAGCAGCTCAACGACGACCGGATGGAATCGAAATGAGCAGTTCTTC
v_gene: TRBV13; abundance: many; j_gene: TRBJ1-1; d_gene: -; CDR3aa: CASSQQGTEAFF; CDR3nt: TGTGCCAGCAGCCAACAGGGAACTGAAGCTTTCTTT
v_gene: TRBV12-3/TRBV12-4; abundance: few; j_gene: TRBJ2-7; d_gene: -; CDR3aa: CASSFYGRDYEQYF; CDR3nt: TGTGCCAGCAGTTTTTATGGCAGGGACTACGAGCAGTACTTC
v_gene: TRBV6-1; abundance: few; j_gene: TRBJ2-5; d_gene: -; CDR3aa: CASREGSMSQYF; CDR3nt: TGTGCCAGTAGGGAAGGGTCGATGTCCCAGTACTTC
v_gene: TRBV27; abundance: -; j_gene: TRBJ2-1; d_gene: -; CDR3aa: CASSLYPESNEQFF; CDR3nt: TGTGCCAGCAGTTTATACCCAGAATCCAATGAGCAGTTCTTC
v_gene: TRBV11-2; abundance: -; j_gene: TRBJ2-1; d_gene: TRBD1; CDR3aa: CASSPTGGNHNEQFF; CDR3nt: TGTGCCAGCAGCCCTACAGGGGGCAACCACAATGAGCAGTTCTTC
v_gene: TRBV6-1; abundance: few; j_gene: TRBJ2-3; d_gene: -; CDR3aa: CASSESGLYTDTQYF; CDR3nt: TGTGCCAGCAGTGAATCCGGGCTTTACACAGATACGCAGTATTTT
v_gene: TRBV5-6; abundance: -; j_gene: TRBJ2-3; d_gene: -; CDR3aa: CASSPRADTRYF; CDR3nt: TGTGCCAGCAGCCCCCGGGCAGATACGCGGTATTTT
v_gene: TRBV7-2; abundance: -; j_gene: TRBJ1-2; d_gene: -; CDR3aa: CASSLGGRDKLRDGYTF; CDR3nt: TGTGCCAGCAGCTTAGGAGGCCGGGACAAACTCAGAGATGGCTACACCTTC
v_gene: TRBV9; abundance: -; j_gene: TRBJ1-4; d_gene: -; CDR3aa: CASSASGTTNEKLFF; CDR3nt: TGTGCCAGCAGCGCATCCGGGACGACTAATGAAAAACTGTTTTTT
v_gene: TRBV5-1; abundance: -; j_gene: TRBJ1-6; d_gene: -; CDR3aa: CASSLAQGQGPLHF; CDR3nt: TGCGCCAGCAGCTTGGCCCAGGGGCAGGGTCCCCTCCACTTT
v_gene: TRBV4-1; abundance: -; j_gene: TRBJ1-4; d_gene: -; CDR3aa: CASSQRRDKSNEKLFF; CDR3nt: TGCGCCAGCAGCCAACGGAGAGATAAATCTAACGAAAAACTGTTTTTT
v_gene: TRBV10-3; abundance: -; j_gene: TRBJ2-3; d_gene: -; CDR3aa: CAIKKGQGSTDTQYF; CDR3nt: TGTGCCATCAAGAAGGGGCAGGGGAGTACAGATACGCAGTATTTT
v_gene: TRBV6-2/TRBV6-3; abundance: -; j_gene: TRBJ2-1; d_gene: -; CDR3aa: CASSYPLFRQNEQFF; CDR3nt: TGTGCCAGCAGTTACCCCCTTTTTCGACAGAATGAGCAGTTCTTC
v_gene: TRBV5-1; abundance: -; j_gene: TRBJ1-2; d_gene: TRBD1; CDR3aa: CASSSGQLGGYTF; CDR3nt: TGCGCCAGCAGCTCGGGACAGCTGGGTGGCTACACCTTC